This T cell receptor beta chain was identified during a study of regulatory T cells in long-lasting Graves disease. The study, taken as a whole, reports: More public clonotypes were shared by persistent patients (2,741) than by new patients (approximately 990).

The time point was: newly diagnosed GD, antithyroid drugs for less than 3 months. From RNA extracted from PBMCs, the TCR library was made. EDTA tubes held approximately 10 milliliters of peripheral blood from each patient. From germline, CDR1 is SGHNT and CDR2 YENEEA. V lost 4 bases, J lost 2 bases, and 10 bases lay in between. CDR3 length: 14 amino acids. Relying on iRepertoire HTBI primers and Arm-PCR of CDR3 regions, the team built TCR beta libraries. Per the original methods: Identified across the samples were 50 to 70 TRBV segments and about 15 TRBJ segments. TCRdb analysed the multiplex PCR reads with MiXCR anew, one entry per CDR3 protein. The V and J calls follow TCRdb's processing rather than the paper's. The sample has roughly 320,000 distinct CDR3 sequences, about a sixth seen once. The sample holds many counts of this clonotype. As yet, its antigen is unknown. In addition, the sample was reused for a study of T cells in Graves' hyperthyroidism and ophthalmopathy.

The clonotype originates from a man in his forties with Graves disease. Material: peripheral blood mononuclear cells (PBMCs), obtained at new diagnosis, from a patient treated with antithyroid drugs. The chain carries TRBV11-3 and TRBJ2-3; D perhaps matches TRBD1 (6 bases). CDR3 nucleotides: TGTGCCAGCAGCTCGACAGGTTACACAGATACGCAGTATTTT. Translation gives CASSSTGYTDTQYF.